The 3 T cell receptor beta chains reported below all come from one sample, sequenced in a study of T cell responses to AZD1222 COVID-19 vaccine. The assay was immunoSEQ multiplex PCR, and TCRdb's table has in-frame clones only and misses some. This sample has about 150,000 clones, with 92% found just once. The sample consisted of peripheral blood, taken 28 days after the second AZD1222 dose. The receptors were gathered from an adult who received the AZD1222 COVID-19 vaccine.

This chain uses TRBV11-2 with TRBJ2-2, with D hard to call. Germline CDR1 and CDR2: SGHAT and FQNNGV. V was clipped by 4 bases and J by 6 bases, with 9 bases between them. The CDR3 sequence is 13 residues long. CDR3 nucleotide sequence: TGTGCCAGCAGCTATACTCGGTCCGGGGAGCTGTTTTTT. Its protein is CASSYTRSGELFF.

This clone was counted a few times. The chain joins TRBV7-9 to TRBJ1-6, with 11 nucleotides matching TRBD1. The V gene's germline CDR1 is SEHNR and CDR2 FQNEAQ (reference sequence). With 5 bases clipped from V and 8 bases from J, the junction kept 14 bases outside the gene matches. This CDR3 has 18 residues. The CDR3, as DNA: TGTGCCAGCAGCCGGAATCCGGGACAGGGGGAAAGAGATTCACCCCTCCACTTT. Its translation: CASSRNPGQGERDSPLHF.

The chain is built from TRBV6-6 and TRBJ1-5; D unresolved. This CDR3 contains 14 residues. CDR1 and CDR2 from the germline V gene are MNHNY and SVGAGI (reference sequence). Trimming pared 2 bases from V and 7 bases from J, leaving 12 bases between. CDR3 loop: CASSYKWSQQPQHF. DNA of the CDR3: TGTGCCAGCAGTTACAAATGGTCGCAACAGCCCCAGCATTTT.